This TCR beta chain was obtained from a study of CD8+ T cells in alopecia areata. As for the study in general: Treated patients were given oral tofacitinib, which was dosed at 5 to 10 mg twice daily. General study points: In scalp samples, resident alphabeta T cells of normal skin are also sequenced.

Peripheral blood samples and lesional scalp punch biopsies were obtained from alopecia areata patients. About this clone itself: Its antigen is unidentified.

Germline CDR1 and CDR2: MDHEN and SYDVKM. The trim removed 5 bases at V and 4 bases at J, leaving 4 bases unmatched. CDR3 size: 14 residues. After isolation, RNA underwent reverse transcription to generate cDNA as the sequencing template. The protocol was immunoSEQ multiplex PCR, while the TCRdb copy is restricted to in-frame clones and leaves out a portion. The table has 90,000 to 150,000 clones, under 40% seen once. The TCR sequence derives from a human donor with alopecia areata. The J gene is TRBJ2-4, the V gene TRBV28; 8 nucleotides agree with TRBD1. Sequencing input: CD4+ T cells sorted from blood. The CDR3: CASSPGGVKNIQYF. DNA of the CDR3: TGTGCCAGCAGTCCAGGGGGCGTAAAAAACATTCAGTACTTC. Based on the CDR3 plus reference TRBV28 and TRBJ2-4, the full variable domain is DVKVTQSSRYLVKRTGEKVFLECVQDMDHENMFWYRQDPGLGLRLIYFSYDVKMKEKGDIPEGYSVSREKKERFSLILESASTNQTSMYLCASSPGGVKNIQYFGAGTRLSVL.